The entry below describes one TCR beta chain. The sample is drawn from a study of CD8+ T cells in alopecia areata. In each case, RNA was isolated and then reverse transcribed into cDNA as the sequencing template. Assay used: immunoSEQ multiplex PCR; TCRdb lists only in-frame clones, some missing. This sample has hundreds of thousands of clones, with roughly 60% found just once. Sample treatment: oral pan-JAK inhibitor, 5-10 mg twice daily. The TCR originated in a human donor with alopecia areata. The specimen comprised CD4+ T cells sorted from blood, sampled at week 24, from a patient treated with tofacitinib.

The CDR3 DNA reads as TGTGCCAGCAGCTTAGGCGTGAATCAGCCCCAGCATTTT. Its translation is CASSLGVNQPQHF. This chain uses TRBV7-9 with TRBJ1-5; no definite D call. V lost 1 base and J 4 bases, leaving 5 bases between the germline ends. In germline, CDR1 is SEHNR, CDR2 FQNEAQ (reference sequence). This CDR3 contains 13 residues. Filled out from reference TRBV7-9 and TRBJ1-5, the complete variable domain reads DTGVSQNPRHKITKRGQNVTFRCDPISEHNRLYWYRQTLGQGPEFLTYFQNEAQLEKSRLLSDRFSAERPKGSFSTLEIQRTEQGDSAMYLCASSLGVNQPQHFGDGTRLSIL.